These T cell receptor beta chains were read from a single sample in a study of beta chain features in type 1 diabetes. Here immunoSEQ multiplex PCR was the method, and the copy in TCRdb shows in-frame clones only, minus some. This sample carries some 500,000 clones, roughly 10% of them seen once, and the ten largest clones take 0.045% to 0.05%. Sequencing was performed on naive CD4+ T cells from blood. The receptor source for this set is a woman aged 18-29 years in good health. The CDR3 runs from the conserved cysteine through the conserved F or W. A D gene is named only where the DNA matches it firmly. Expanded clones get a size class; other rows say once, few or many, or leave the size out.

D	V	J	size	length	DNA	CDR3
.	TRBV5-6	TRBJ2-5	.	12	TGTGCCAGCAGCTATAGTCCGGAGACCCAGTACTTC	CASSYSPETQYF
.	TRBV18	TRBJ2-7	.	13	TGTGCCAGCTCACCCCCTGGGGCCTACGAGCAGTACTTC	CASSPPGAYEQYF
.	TRBV4-1	TRBJ1-1	.	14	TGCGCCAGCAGCCAAGGCCAGGGGAACACTGAAGCTTTCTTT	CASSQGQGNTEAFF
.	TRBV7-9	TRBJ1-4	few	14	TGTGCCACCCCGCGGATATCAACTAATGAAAAACTGTTTTTT	CATPRISTNEKLFF
.	TRBV14	TRBJ2-1	few	17	TGTGCCAGCAGCCTAAGGGCGGGTAAGAGCTCCTACAATGAGCAGTTCTTC	CASSLRAGKSSYNEQFF
.	TRBV7-2	TRBJ2-1	few	13	TGTGCCAGCAGCTTAGCCTACTCAAATGAGCAGTTCTTC	CASSLAYSNEQFF
TRBD2	TRBV5-1	TRBJ2-5	few	15	TGCGCCAGCAGCTTACAAGCTAGCGGGGAAGAGACCCAGTACTTC	CASSLQASGEETQYF
.	TRBV29-1	TRBJ1-5	few	12	TGCAGCGTTAGGGATAGCAATCAGCCCCAGCATTTT	CSVRDSNQPQHF
TRBD1	TRBV14	TRBJ2-3	.	15	TGTGCCAGCACCTCGGGACAGCAAAGCACAGATACGCAGTATTTT	CASTSGQQSTDTQYF
.	TRBV23-1	TRBJ2-1	many	11	TGCGCCAGCAGCCAACTCGATGAGCAGTTCTTC	CASSQLDEQFF
.	TRBV7-9	TRBJ2-3	.	14	TGTGCCAGCAGCGCCCTAGGAGTTCCAGATACGCAGTATTTT	CASSALGVPDTQYF
.	TRBV4-3	TRBJ2-1	.	16	TGCGCCAGCAGCCAACGGTACGGTGGACCCTACAATGAGCAGTTCTTC	CASSQRYGGPYNEQFF
.	TRBV12-5	TRBJ2-2	few	14	TGTGCTAGTGGTTCGGAGGTTCGGGCCGGGGAGCTGTTTTTT	CASGSEVRAGELFF
.	TRBV18	TRBJ2-7	few	13	TGTGCCAGCTCACCGGGCGGGACTTACGAGCAGTACTTC	CASSPGGTYEQYF
.	TRBV7-9	TRBJ2-4	few	15	TGTGCCAGCAGCCCCAGCGGACAGACCAAAAACATTCAGTACTTC	CASSPSGQTKNIQYF
TRBD1	TRBV30	TRBJ1-1	.	14	TGTGCCTGGGGAGGAAGGGGGCAAGACACTGAAGCTTTCTTT	CAWGGRGQDTEAFF
.	TRBV29-1	TRBJ2-1	.	12	TGCAGCGTCATAAGTGGTTTCAATGAGCAGTTCTTC	CSVISGFNEQFF
.	TRBV2	TRBJ1-2	few	13	TGTGCCAGCAGTGAAGGGCAGTACTATGGCTACACCTTC	CASSEGQYYGYTF
.	TRBV30	TRBJ2-1	few	15	TGTGCCTGGGGAAGCGGGTTGAGCTCCTACAATGAGCAGTTCTTC	CAWGSGLSSYNEQFF
.	TRBV7-9	TRBJ2-1	.	17	TGTGCCAGCAGCTTATTGATTAGTACAGTCGGGCACAATGAGCAGTTCTTC	CASSLLISTVGHNEQFF
.	TRBV14	TRBJ1-6	.	13	TGTGCCAGCAGCCCAGAACTCGCGTCGCCCCTCCACTTT	CASSPELASPLHF
.	TRBV5-4	TRBJ2-6	.	15	TGTGCCAGCAGCTTAGCAGGAACTGGGGCCAACGTCCTGACTTTC	CASSLAGTGANVLTF
TRBD2	TRBV9	TRBJ2-1	few	15	TGTGCCAGCAGCGTCACTAGCGGGATGGGCGATGAGCAGTTCTTC	CASSVTSGMGDEQFF
TRBD1	TRBV11-3	TRBJ2-7	.	14	TGTGCCAGCAGCTTAGCTTTGACAGGGAGACCTAAGTACTTC	CASSLALTGRPKYF
.	TRBV30	TRBJ2-3	few	15	TGTGCCTGGACAGTGGGCGGGACTAGCACAGATACGCAGTATTTT	CAWTVGGTSTDTQYF
.	TRBV9	TRBJ1-5	.	14	TGTGCCAGCAGCGTAGGTGTCAGTAATCAGCCCCAGCATTTT	CASSVGVSNQPQHF
.	TRBV19	TRBJ2-7	.	14	TGTGCCAGTAGGCGGGACACCGTCGGCTACGAGCAGTACTTC	CASRRDTVGYEQYF
.	TRBV21-1	TRBJ2-7	few	15	TGTGCCAGCACCCCTACCAGGGGTAGCTGTTGGGAGCAGTACTTC	CASTPTRGSCWEQYF
.	TRBV16	TRBJ2-3	.	13	TGTGCCAGCAGACCGAGTAGCACAGATACGCAGTATTTT	CASRPSSTDTQYF
TRBD1	TRBV5-1	TRBJ2-2	.	15	TGCGCCAGCAGCCCGGGACAGGTGAACACCGGGGAGCTGTTTTTT	CASSPGQVNTGELFF
TRBD1	TRBV19	TRBJ1-2	.	14	TGTGCCAGTAGGGACGACAGGGAAGTCTATGGCTACACCTTC	CASRDDREVYGYTF
.	TRBV25-1	TRBJ2-2	few	13	TGTGCCAGCAGTGGAACAGGATCCGGGGAGCTGTTTTTT	CASSGTGSGELFF
.	TRBV7-9	TRBJ2-1	few	14	TGTGCCAGCAGACCAACAGGGTCGGGGCATGAGCAGTTCTTC	CASRPTGSGHEQFF
.	TRBV25-1	TRBJ2-3	few	13	TGTGCCAGCAGTGAACCGGGCACAGATACGCAGTATTTT	CASSEPGTDTQYF
TRBD1	TRBV14	TRBJ1-1	.	17	TGTGCCAGCAGCCAATGGACAGGGGGCACAGGGGCCACTGAAGCTTTCTTT	CASSQWTGGTGATEAFF
.	TRBV7-2	TRBJ2-7	.	14	TGTGCCAGCAGCTTAGGACGTAGCTCCTACGAGCAGTACTTC	CASSLGRSSYEQYF
.	TRBV29-1	TRBJ1-4	few	14	TGCAGCGCGCCCTTATTAGGGTATAATGAAAAACTGTTTTTT	CSAPLLGYNEKLFF
TRBD1	TRBV6-5	TRBJ2-7	.	13	TGTGCCAGCAGTTTTACAGGGGCGGCCGTACAGTACTTC	CASSFTGAAVQYF
.	TRBV7-2	TRBJ1-2	few	14	TGTGCCAGCAGCTCAGGTTGGGGGCTGGGTGGCTACACCTTC	CASSSGWGLGGYTF
.	TRBV5-6	TRBJ1-1	.	14	TGTGCCAGCAGCGGGACCGGTTTCAGCACTGAAGCTTTCTTT	CASSGTGFSTEAFF
.	TRBV7-9	TRBJ1-2	few	16	TGTGCCAGCAGCCCACGTGGGACAAGTTTTAACTATGGCTACACCTTC	CASSPRGTSFNYGYTF
.	TRBV2	TRBJ2-5	.	12	TGTGCCAGCAGTGTTTCCCAAGAGACCCAGTACTTC	CASSVSQETQYF
TRBD2	TRBV5-1	TRBJ2-1	few	15	TGCGCCAGCAGCTTCACTAGCGGGGTAAACAATGAGCAGTTCTTC	CASSFTSGVNNEQFF
.	TRBV7-2	TRBJ2-3	few	12	TGTGCCAGCGGATTGTTTTACGATACGCAGTATTTT	CASGLFYDTQYF
.	TRBV7-9	TRBJ2-5	.	14	TGTGCCAGCAGCTTAGTGGGTCAGCAAGAGACCCAGTACTTC	CASSLVGQQETQYF
.	TRBV7-3	TRBJ1-1	.	18	TGTGCCAGCAGCTTAACGATAGGGCCTGCGGGCAGGAACACTGAAGCTTTCTTT	CASSLTIGPAGRNTEAFF
.	TRBV7-2	TRBJ2-5	few	13	TGTGCCAGCAGAATAGGGCCGGGAGAGACCCAGTACTTC	CASRIGPGETQYF
.	TRBV21-1	TRBJ2-3	few	14	TGTGCCAGCAGCGTAGTTCCCAGAACAGATACGCAGTATTTT	CASSVVPRTDTQYF
.	TRBV4-3	TRBJ2-5	few	14	TGCGCCAGCAGCCAATTGGACAGCCGAGAGACCCAGTACTTC	CASSQLDSRETQYF
TRBD1	TRBV9	TRBJ2-5	.	14	TGTGCCAGCAGCGTAGTGCCAGGGGGAGAGACCCAGTACTTC	CASSVVPGGETQYF
.	TRBV9	TRBJ2-3	few	13	TGTGCCAGCGGGGGACTCGCCACAGATACGCAGTATTTT	CASGGLATDTQYF
.	TRBV28	TRBJ1-2	few	12	TGTGCCAGCAGTTTTCTTAACTATGGCTACACCTTC	CASSFLNYGYTF
.	TRBV9	TRBJ2-2	few	12	TGTGCCAGCAGCGTAGACAGGGCCGAGCTGTTTTTT	CASSVDRAELFF